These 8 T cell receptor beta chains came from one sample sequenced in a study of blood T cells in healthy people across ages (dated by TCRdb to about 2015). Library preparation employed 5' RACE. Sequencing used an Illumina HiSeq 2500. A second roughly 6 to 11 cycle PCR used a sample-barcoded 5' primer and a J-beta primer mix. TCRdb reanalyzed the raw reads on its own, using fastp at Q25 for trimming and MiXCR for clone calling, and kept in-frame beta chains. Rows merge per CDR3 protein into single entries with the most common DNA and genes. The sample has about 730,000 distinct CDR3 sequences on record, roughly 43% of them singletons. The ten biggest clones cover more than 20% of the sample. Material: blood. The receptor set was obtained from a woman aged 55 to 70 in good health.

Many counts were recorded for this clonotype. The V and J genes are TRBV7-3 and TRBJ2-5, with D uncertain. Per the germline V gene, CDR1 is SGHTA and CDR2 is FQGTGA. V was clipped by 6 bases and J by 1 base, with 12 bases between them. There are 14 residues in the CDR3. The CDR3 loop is CASSASGLQETQYF. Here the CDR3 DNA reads TGTGCCAGCAGTGCTTCAGGTCTCCAAGAGACCCAGTACTTC.

CDR3 in DNA: TGTGCCAGCAGGACAGGGGGGGCGAACACCGGGGAGCTGTTTTTT. Translated, it gives CASRTGGANTGELFF. V usage is TRBV6-2 or TRBV6-3 and J usage is TRBJ2-2; 9 bases align to TRBD1. The CDR3 runs 15 residues. Germline trimming cut 6 bases from V and 0 bases from J; bases unmatched to any gene: 2. The V gene's germline CDR1 is MNHEY and CDR2 SVGEGT.

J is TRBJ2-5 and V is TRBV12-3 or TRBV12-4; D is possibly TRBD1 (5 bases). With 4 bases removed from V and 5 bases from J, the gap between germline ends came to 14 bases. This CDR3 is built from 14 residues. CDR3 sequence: CASSSPGARETQYF. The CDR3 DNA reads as TGTGCCAGCAGTTCGCCTGGGGCCAGGGAGACCCAGTACTTC.

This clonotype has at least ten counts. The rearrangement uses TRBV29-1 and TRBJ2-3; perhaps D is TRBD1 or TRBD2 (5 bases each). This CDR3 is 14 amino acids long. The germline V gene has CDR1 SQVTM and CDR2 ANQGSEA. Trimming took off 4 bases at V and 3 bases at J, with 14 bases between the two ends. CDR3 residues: CSVGRGGGTDTQYF. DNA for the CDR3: TGCAGCGTTGGTAGGGGTGGAGGAACAGATACGCAGTATTTT.

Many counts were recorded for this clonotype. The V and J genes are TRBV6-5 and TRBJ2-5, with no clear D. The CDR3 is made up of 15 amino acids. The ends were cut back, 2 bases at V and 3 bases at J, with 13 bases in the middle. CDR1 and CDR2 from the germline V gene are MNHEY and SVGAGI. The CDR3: CASSYTLGSKETQYF. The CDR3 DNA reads TGTGCCAGCAGTTACACGTTGGGATCTAAAGAGACCCAGTACTTC.

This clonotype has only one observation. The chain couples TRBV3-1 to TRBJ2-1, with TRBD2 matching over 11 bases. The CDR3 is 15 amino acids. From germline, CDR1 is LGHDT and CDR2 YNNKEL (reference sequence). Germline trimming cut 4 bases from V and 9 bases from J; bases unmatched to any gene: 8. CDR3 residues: CASSPVAGGNGEQFF. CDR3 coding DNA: TGTGCCAGCAGCCCAGTAGCGGGGGGGAATGGTGAGCAGTTCTTC.

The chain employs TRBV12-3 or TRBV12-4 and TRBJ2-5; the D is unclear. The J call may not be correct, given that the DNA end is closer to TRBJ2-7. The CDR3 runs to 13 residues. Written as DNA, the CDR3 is TGTGCCAGCACCTTAGCCCATTCGAACGAGCAGTACTTC. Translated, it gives CASTLAHSNEQYF.

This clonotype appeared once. CDR3 sequence (DNA): TGTGCCAGCAGCAGACCCGACCGGAATGAGCAGTTCTTC. This sequence encodes CASSRPDRNEQFF. The V call is TRBV4-2, the J call TRBJ2-1; no clear D gene. CDR1 and CDR2 (germline): LGHNA, YNFKEQ. V dropped 5 bases and J dropped 7 bases, with 12 bases sitting between them. The CDR3 extends over 13 amino acids.